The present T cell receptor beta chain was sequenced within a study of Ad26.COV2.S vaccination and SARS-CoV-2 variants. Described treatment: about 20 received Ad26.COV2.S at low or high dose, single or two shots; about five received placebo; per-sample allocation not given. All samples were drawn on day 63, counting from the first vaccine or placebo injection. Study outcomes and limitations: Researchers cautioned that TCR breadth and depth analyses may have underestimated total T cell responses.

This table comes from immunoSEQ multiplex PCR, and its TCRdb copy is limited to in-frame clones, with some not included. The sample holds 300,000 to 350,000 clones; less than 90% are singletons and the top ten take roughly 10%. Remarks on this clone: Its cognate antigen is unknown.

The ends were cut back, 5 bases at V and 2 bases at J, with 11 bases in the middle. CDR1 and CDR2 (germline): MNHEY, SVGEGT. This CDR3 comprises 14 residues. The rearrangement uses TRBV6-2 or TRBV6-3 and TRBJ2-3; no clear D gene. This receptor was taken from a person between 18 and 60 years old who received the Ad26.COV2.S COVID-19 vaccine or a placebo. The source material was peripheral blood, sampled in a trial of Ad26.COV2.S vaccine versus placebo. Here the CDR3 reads CASSHGRLTDTQYF. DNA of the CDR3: TGTGCCAGCAGTCATGGCAGACTCACAGATACGCAGTATTTT.